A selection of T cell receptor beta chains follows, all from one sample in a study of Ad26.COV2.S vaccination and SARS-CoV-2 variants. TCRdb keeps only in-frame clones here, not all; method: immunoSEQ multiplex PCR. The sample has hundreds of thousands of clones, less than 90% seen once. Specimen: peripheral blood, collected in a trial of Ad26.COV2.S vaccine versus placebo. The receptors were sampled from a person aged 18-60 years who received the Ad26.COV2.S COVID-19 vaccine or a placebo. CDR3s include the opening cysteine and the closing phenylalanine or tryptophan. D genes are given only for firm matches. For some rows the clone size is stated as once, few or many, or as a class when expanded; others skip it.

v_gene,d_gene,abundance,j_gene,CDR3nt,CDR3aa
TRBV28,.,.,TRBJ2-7,TGTGCCAGCAATTTTGGGGGGATCCTCTACGAGCAGTACTTC,CASNFGGILYEQYF
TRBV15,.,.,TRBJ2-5,TGTGCCACCAGCACGGGACAACAAGAGACCCAGTACTTC,CATSTGQQETQYF
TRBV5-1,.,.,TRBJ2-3,TGCGCCAGCAGCTTGGGGGCTGGTACGACAGATACGCAGTATTTT,CASSLGAGTTDTQYF
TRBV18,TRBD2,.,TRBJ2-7,TGTGCCAGCTCACCATTACTAGCGGGTAGATACGAGCAGTACTTC,CASSPLLAGRYEQYF
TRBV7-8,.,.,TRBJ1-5,TGTGCCAGCAGCTTAATTTATCTGGGCGGACGCAATCAGCCCCAGCATTTT,CASSLIYLGGRNQPQHF
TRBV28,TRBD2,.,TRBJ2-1,TGTGCCAGCAGTTTACCCGGGGGGTCCTACAATGAGCAGTTCTTC,CASSLPGGSYNEQFF
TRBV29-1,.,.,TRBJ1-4,TGCAGCGTTTTGGGGGTTTTGGGGGAAAAACTGTTTTTT,CSVLGVLGEKLFF
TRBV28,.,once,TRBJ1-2,TGTGCCAGCAGTCTCTATACAGCTAACTATGGCTACACCTTC,CASSLYTANYGYTF
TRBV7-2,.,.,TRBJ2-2,TGTGCCAGCCGGGACCCTGGGGGCGGGGAGCTGTTTTTT,CASRDPGGGELFF
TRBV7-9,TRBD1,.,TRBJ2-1,TGTGCCAGCAGCTCATCCGGGACAGGACACAATGAGCAGTTCTTC,CASSSSGTGHNEQFF
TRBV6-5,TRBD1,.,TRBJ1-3,TGTGCCAGCAGCGGGACAGGCTCTGGAAACACCATATATTTT,CASSGTGSGNTIYF
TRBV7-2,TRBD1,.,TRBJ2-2,TGTGCCAGCAGCTTAAGGGAAGGGGGCCCCGGGGAGCTGTTTTTT,CASSLREGGPGELFF
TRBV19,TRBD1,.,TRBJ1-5,TGTGCCAGTAGTCCCGGGACAGGGGCGCCCAATCAGCCCCAGCATTTT,CASSPGTGAPNQPQHF
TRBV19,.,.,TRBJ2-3,TGTGCCAGTAGTATAGCGGAGAAGGATACGCAGTATTTT,CASSIAEKDTQYF
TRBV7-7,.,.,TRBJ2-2,TGTGCCAGCAGCTTAGGGGGGGCGGCCGGGGAGCTGTTTTTT,CASSLGGAAGELFF
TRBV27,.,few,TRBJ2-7,TGTGCCAGCAGTATTGCCCAGTCCTCTGAGCAGTACTTC,CASSIAQSSEQYF
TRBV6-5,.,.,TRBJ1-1,TGTGCCAGCAAGGGGGACACGAGGAACACTGAAGCTTTCTTT,CASKGDTRNTEAFF
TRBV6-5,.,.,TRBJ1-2,TGTGCCAGCAGTTATTTCGGGGGCGGGGGCTATGGCTACACCTTC,CASSYFGGGGYGYTF
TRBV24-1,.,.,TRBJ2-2,TGTGCCACCAGTGATTCCCTGTGGCGGGAAGCCAACACCGGGGAGCTGTTTTTT,CATSDSLWREANTGELFF
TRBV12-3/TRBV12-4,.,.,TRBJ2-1,TGTGCCAGCAGTTCCCTGCGAGACAATGAGCAGTTCTTC,CASSSLRDNEQFF
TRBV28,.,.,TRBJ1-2,TGTGCCACAATGGCTAGCTATGGCTACACCTTC,CATMASYGYTF
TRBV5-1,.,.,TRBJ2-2,TGCGCCAGCAGCCCGGGACCGGTGAACACCGGGGAGCTGTTTTTT,CASSPGPVNTGELFF
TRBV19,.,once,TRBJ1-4,TGTGCCAGTAGTTCTGGTGGACGCGAAAAACTGTTTTTT,CASSSGGREKLFF
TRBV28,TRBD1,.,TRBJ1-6,TGTGCCAGCAGTTTAATGGGACAGGGGAATTCACCCCTCCACTTT,CASSLMGQGNSPLHF
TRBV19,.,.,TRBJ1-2,TGTGCACACAGGCGCTCCACTTCTTCAACTATGCATTATCAGGTGAGTGGCTACACCTTC,CAHRRSTSSTMHYQVSGYTF
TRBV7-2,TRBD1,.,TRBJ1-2,TGTGCCAGCAGCCCGGTACAGGGGGCTGGGTATGGCTACACCTTC,CASSPVQGAGYGYTF
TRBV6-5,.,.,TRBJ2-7,TGTGCCAGCAGTTTTTCCGACAATACCTACGAGCAGTACTTC,CASSFSDNTYEQYF
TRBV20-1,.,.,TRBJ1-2,TGCAGTGCATGGGCAGATTATGGCTACACCTTC,CSAWADYGYTF
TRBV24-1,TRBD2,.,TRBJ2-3,TGTGCCACCAGTGATCGGGCAGCGGGGGGGGACACAGATACGCAGTATTTT,CATSDRAAGGDTDTQYF
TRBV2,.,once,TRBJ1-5,TGTGCCAGCACCCGAAGGGACCATAGCAATCAGCCCCAGCATTTT,CASTRRDHSNQPQHF
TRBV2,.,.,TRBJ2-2,TGTGCCAGCAGGTTGGTGGCCGGGGAGCTGTTTTTT,CASRLVAGELFF